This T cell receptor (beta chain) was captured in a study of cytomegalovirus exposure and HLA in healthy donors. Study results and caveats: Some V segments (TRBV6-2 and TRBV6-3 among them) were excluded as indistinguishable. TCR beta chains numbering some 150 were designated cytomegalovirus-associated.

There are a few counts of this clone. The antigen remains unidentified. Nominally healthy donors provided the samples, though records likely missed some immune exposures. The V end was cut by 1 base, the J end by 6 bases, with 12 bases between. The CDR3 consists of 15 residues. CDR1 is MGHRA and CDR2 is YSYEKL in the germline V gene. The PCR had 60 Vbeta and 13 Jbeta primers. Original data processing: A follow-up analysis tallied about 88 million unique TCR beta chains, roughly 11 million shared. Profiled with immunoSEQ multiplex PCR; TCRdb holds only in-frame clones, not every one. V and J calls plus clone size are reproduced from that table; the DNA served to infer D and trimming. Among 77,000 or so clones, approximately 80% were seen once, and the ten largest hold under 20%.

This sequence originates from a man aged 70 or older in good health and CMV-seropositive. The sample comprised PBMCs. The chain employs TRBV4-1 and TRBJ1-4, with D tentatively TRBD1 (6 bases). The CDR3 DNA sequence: TGCGCCAGCAGCCAAGGACAACAGGGTTATGAAAAACTGTTTTTT. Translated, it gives CASSQGQQGYEKLFF.